The 8 T cell receptor beta chains reported below all come from one sample, sequenced in a study of T-cell reconstitution after alpha-beta-depleted transplantation in children. As it was prepared, the TCRbeta library received unique molecular identifiers. MiXCR was run by TCRdb on the PCR reads, yielding one entry per CDR3 protein. In the table there are a few hundred thousand distinct CDR3 sequences, approximately 9.9% of which are singletons. The material sequenced was PBMCs from the stem cell graft donor, taken from the stem cell graft. Receptors were obtained from a human donor who donated a stem cell graft to a child with SCID.

This clonotype was counted ten times or more. The chain uses TRBV7-2 and TRBJ2-5; D uncertain. Trimming took off 4 bases at V and 2 bases at J, with 8 bases between the two ends. The CDR3 consists of 13 residues. CDR1 is SGHTA and CDR2 is FQGNSA in the germline V gene. In DNA, the CDR3 is TGTGCCAGCAGCTCAATGGGGCAAGAGACCCAGTACTTC. Protein: CASSSMGQETQYF.

This chain connects TRBV20-1 to TRBJ1-4, with D possibly being TRBD1 (6 bases). Germline assignment: CDR1 DFQATT and CDR2 SNEGSKA (reference sequence). The CDR3 is 14 amino acids. Trimming left V 1 base short and J 3 bases short, with 9 bases between. CDR3 loop: CSARAGAANEKLFF. CDR3 DNA sequence: TGCAGTGCTAGAGCGGGGGCAGCTAATGAAAAACTGTTTTTT.

This clonotype was observed at least ten times. This sequence joins TRBV20-1 and TRBJ2-5; possibly TRBD1 for D (5 bases). CDR3 length equals 14 residues. CDR1 and CDR2 (germline): DFQATT, SNEGSKA (reference sequence). V was shortened by 5 bases and J by 4 bases, with 17 bases between the two germline ends. CDR3 sequence reads: CSAPDRTGAETQYF. CDR3 nucleotides: TGCAGTGCTCCAGACAGAACAGGAGCAGAGACCCAGTACTTC.

This clonotype was picked up many times. The chain uses TRBV7-9 and TRBJ2-3; TRBD2 aligns across 7 bases. The CDR3 totals 18 residues. The trim removed 1 base at V and 1 base at J, leaving 11 bases unmatched. Germline values: CDR1 SEHNR, CDR2 FQNEAQ (reference sequence). CDR3 sequence (DNA): TGTGCCAGCAGCTTAGACAGCGGGGCACTCTCGGGCACAGATACGCAGTATTTT. The encoded protein is CASSLDSGALSGTDTQYF.

The rearrangement joins TRBV2 to TRBJ2-5; 7 bases are a match to TRBD1. Germline CDR1 reads SNHLY; CDR2 reads FYNNEI. The J segment lost 2 bases and the V segment lost 8 bases, leaving 5 bases of the junction unmatched. The CDR3 covers 13 residues. The CDR3 nucleotides are TGTGCCAGCCGAGGGGGCTGGCAAGAGACCCAGTACTTC. Encoded protein: CASRGGWQETQYF. Looking up the rest from reference TRBV2 and TRBJ2-5 gives the full variable domain: EPEVTQTPSHQVTQMGQEVILRCVPISNHLYFYWYRQILGQKVEFLVSFYNNEISEKSEIFDDQFSVERPDGSNFTLKIRSTKLEDSAMYFCASRGGWQETQYFGPGTRLLVL.

This clonotype was detected ten times or more. The chain couples TRBV29-1 to TRBJ2-7; weak D call: TRBD2 (6 bases). The CDR3 sequence is 13 residues long. In germline, CDR1 is SQVTM, CDR2 ANQGSEA. Trimming took 6 bases from V and 7 from J, leaving 19 bases between them. The CDR3, as DNA: TGCAGCGTCGGCGGGACGGCAGGCGGAGAGCAGTACTTC. This gives the protein CSVGGTAGGEQYF.

This clonotype has ten or more counts. The gene calls are TRBV7-9 and TRBJ2-1, with a tentative D call TRBD1 (5 bases). Trimming removed 5 bases at V and 6 bases at J, with 17 bases between. Per germline, CDR1 SEHNR and CDR2 FQNEAQ (reference sequence). The length of the CDR3 is 15 residues. Here the CDR3 reads CASSQQASVFNEQFF. The CDR3 DNA is TGTGCCAGCAGCCAACAGGCGTCGGTCTTCAATGAGCAGTTCTTC.

Many counts were recorded for this clonotype. This chain uses TRBV5-8 with TRBJ2-7; D call uncertain. The CDR3 has 13 amino acids. Trimming left V 1 base short and J 7 bases short, with 12 bases between. Per the germline V gene, CDR1 is SGHTS and CDR2 is YDEGEE. The CDR3, as DNA: TGTGCCAGCAGCTTGTTTGGACGGCGGGAGCAGTACTTC. Its translation is CASSLFGRREQYF.